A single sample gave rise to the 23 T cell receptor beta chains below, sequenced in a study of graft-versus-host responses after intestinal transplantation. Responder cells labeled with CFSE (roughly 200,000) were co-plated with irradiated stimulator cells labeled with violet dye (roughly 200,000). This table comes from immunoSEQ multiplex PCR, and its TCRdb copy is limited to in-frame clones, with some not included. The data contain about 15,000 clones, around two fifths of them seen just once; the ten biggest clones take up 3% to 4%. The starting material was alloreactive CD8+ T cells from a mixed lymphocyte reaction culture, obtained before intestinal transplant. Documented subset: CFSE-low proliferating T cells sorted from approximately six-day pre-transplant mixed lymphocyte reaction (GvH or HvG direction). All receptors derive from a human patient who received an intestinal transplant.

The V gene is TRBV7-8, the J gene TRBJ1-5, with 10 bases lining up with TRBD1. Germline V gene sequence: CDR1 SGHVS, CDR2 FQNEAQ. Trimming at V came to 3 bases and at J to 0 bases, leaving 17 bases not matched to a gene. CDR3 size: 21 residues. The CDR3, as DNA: TGTGCCAGCAGCTTGCATAGCGGGACAGGGGATAACTACTATAGCAATCAGCCCCAGCATTTT. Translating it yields CASSLHSGTGDNYYSNQPQHF.

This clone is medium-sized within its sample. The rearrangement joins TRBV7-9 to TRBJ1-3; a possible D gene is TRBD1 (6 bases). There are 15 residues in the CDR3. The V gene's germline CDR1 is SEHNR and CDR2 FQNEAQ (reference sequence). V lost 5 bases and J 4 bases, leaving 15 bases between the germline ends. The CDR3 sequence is CASSHMPGDGNTIYF. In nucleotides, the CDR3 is TGTGCCAGCAGCCACATGCCAGGGGACGGAAACACCATATATTTT.

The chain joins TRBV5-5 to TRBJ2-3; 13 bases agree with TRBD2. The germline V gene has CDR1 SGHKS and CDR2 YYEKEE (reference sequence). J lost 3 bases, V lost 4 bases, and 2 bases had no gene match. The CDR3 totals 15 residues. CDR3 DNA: TGTGCCAGCAGCACGGGACTAGCGGGAACAGATACGCAGTATTTT. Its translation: CASSTGLAGTDTQYF.

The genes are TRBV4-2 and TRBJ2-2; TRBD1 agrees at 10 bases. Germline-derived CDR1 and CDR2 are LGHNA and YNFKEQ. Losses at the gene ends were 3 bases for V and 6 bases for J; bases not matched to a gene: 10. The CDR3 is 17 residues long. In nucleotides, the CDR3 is TGTGCCAGCAGCCACCCCTCCGGGACAGGGGTATCCGGGGAGCTGTTTTTT. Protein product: CASSHPSGTGVSGELFF.

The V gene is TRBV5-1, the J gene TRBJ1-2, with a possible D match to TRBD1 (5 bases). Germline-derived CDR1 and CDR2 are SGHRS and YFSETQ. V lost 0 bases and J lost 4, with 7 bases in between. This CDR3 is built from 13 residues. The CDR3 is CASSLAGTYGYTF. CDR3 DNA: TGCGCCAGCAGCTTGGCAGGGACCTATGGCTACACCTTC.

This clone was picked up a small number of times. CDR3 amino acids: CASSLAQGNLYEQYF. The DNA for the CDR3 is TGTGCCAGCAGCTTAGCGCAGGGAAATCTGTACGAGCAGTACTTC. The genes are TRBV7-9 and TRBJ2-7, with D maybe TRBD1 (5 bases). V was trimmed by 0 bases and J by 4 bases, leaving 13 bases between them. Per the germline V gene, CDR1 is SEHNR and CDR2 is FQNEAQ (reference sequence). CDR3 length: 15 amino acids.

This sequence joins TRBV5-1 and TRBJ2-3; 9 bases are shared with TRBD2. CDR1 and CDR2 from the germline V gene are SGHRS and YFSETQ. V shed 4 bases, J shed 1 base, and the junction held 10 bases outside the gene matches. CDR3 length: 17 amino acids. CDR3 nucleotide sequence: TGCGCCAGCAGCCCCAACTTAGCGGGAGCGGGCACAGATACGCAGTATTTT. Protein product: CASSPNLAGAGTDTQYF.

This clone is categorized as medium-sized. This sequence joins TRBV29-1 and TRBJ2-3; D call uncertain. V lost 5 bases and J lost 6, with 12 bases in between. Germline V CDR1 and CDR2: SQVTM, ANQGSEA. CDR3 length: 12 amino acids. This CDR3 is CSVLSQEDTQYF. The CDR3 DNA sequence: TGCAGCGTTTTATCCCAGGAGGATACGCAGTATTTT.

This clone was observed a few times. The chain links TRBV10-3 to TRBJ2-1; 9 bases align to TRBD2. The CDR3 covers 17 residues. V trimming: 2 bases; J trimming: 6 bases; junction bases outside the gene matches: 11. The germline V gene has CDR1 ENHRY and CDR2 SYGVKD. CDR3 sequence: CAISELWSGTSFNEQFF. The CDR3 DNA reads TGTGCCATCAGTGAGCTTTGGAGTGGGACTAGCTTCAATGAGCAGTTCTTC.

Written as DNA, the CDR3 is TGTGCCAGCAGCTTGCTATGGACAAGATATACGCAGTATTTT. This translates into CASSLLWTRYTQYF. The chain has TRBV5-6 and TRBJ2-3; the D gene is possibly TRBD1 (5 bases). The CDR3 runs to 14 residues. Per the germline V gene, CDR1 is SGHDT and CDR2 is YYEEEE. V gave up 1 base and J gave up 7 bases, with 13 bases separating them.

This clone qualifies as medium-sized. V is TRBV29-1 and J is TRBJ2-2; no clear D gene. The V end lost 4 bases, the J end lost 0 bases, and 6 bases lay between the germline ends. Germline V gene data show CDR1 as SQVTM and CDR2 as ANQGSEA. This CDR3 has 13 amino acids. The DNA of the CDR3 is TGCAGCGTTGCCAGGCCGAACACCGGGGAGCTGTTTTTT. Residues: CSVARPNTGELFF.

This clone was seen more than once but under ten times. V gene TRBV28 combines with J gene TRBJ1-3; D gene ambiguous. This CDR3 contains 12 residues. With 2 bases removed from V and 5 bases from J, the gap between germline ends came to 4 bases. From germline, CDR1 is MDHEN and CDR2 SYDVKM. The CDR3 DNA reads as TGTGCCAGCAGTTTAATCAGAAACACCATATATTTT. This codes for CASSLIRNTIYF.

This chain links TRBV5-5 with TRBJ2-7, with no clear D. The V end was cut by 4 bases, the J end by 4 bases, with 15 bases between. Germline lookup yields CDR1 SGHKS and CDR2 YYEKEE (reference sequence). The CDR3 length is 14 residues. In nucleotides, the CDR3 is TGTGCCAGCAGCCCAAAAACGGTCATATACGAGCAGTACTTC. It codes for CASSPKTVIYEQYF.

Written as DNA, the CDR3 is TGTGCCAGCAGCTTGGGGGTAGCGGGAGGAATTACAGATACGCAGTATTTT. The encoded protein is CASSLGVAGGITDTQYF. This rearrangement joins TRBV5-8 to TRBJ2-3, with 10 bases lining up with TRBD2. This CDR3 has 17 amino acids. The junction had 7 bases not matched to a gene; V was cut back by 0 bases and J by 3 bases. Germline lookup yields CDR1 SGHTS and CDR2 YDEGEE.

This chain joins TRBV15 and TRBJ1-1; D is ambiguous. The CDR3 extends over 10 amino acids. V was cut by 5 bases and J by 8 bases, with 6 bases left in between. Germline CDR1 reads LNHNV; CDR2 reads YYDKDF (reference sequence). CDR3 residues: CATSGSEAFF. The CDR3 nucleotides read TGTGCCACCAGCGGATCCGAAGCTTTCTTT.

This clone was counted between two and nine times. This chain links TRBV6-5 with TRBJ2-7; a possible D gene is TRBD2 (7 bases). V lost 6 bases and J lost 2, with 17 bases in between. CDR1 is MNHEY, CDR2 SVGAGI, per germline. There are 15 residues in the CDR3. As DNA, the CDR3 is TGTGCCAGCAGCCCGTCACACGGGGGGCCCTACGAGCAGTACTTC. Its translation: CASSPSHGGPYEQYF.

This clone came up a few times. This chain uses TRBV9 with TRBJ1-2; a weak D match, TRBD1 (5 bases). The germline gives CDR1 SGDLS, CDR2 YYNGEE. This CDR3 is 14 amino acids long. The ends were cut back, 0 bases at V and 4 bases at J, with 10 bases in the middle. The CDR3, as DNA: TGTGCCAGCAGCGTAGGGGGACCCCTCTATGGCTACACCTTC. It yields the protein CASSVGGPLYGYTF.

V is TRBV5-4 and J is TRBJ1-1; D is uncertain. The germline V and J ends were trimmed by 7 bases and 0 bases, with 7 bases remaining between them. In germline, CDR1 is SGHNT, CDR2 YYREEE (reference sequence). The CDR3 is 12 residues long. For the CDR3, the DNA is TGTGCCAGCTCCGACCTGAACACTGAAGCTTTCTTT. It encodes CASSDLNTEAFF.

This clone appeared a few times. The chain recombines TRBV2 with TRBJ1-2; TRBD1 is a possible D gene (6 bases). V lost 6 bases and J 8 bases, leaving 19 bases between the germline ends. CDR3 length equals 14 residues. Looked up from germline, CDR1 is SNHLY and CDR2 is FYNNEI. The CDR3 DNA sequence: TGTGCCAGCAGCCGGCGAATAACAGGGAGAGGCTACACCTTC. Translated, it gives CASSRRITGRGYTF. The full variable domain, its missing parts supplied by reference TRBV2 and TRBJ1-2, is EPEVTQTPSHQVTQMGQEVILRCVPISNHLYFYWYRQILGQKVEFLVSFYNNEISEKSEIFDDQFSVERPDGSNFTLKIRSTKLEDSAMYFCASSRRITGRGYTFGSGTRLTVV.

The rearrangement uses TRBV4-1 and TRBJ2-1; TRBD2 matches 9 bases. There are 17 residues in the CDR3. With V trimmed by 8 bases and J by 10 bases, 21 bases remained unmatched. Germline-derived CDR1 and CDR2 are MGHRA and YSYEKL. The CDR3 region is CASDQTGLAGPRREQFF. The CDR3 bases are TGCGCCAGCGACCAAACGGGGCTAGCGGGACCCCGGAGGGAGCAGTTCTTC.

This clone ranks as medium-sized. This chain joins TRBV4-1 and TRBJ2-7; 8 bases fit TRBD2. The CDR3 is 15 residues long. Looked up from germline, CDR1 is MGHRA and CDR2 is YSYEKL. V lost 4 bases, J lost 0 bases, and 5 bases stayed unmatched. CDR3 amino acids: CASSPIAGSSYEQYF. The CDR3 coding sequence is TGCGCCAGCAGCCCCATAGCGGGGTCCTCCTACGAGCAGTACTTC.

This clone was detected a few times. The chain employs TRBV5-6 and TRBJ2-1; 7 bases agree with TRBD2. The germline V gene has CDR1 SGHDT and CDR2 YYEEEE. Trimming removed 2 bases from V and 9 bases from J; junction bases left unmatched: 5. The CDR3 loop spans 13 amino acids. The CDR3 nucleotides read TGTGCCAGCAGCTTTGGCACTAGCGTTGAGCAGTTCTTC. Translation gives CASSFGTSVEQFF.

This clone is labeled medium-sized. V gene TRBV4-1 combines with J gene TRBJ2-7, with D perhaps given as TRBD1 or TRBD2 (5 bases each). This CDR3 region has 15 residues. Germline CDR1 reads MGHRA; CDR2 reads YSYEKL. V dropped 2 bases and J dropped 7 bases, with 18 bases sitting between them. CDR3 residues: CASSQSSGTTEEQYF. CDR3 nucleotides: TGCGCCAGCAGCCAATCATCCGGGACGACGGAGGAGCAGTACTTC.